A selection of T cell receptor beta chains follows, all from one sample in a study of cytomegalovirus exposure and HLA in healthy donors. Using immunoSEQ multiplex PCR, the repertoire was profiled, and TCRdb retains in-frame clones only, with some absent. The sample yields some 170,000 clones, around nine tenths seen once. Sequencing was performed on PBMCs. The source is a young man in good health and CMV-seropositive. The CDR3 runs from the conserved cysteine through the conserved F or W. The order of the fields is CDR3 protein, CDR3 DNA, D gene, V gene, clone size, J gene. D genes are given only for firm matches. Size values are once, few and many counts, or a class for expanded clones, and some rows have none.

CDR3: CASSISREKQFF; DNA: TGTGCCAGCAGCATAAGTAGGGAGAAGCAGTTCTTC; D: NA; V: TRBV9; size: NA; J: TRBJ2-1
CDR3: CASSQGQGSFNYGYTF; DNA: TGCGCCAGCAGCCAGGGACAGGGGTCCTTTAACTATGGCTACACCTTC; D: TRBD1; V: TRBV4-1; size: NA; J: TRBJ1-2
CDR3: CASSQGQGRTDTQYF; DNA: TGTGCCAGCAGCCAGGGACAGGGCCGCACAGATACGCAGTATTTT; D: TRBD1; V: TRBV7-2; size: NA; J: TRBJ2-3
CDR3: CASSGTSGSTDTQYF; DNA: TGTGCCAGCTCAGGGACTAGCGGTAGCACAGATACGCAGTATTTT; D: TRBD2; V: TRBV18; size: NA; J: TRBJ2-3
CDR3: CASSPRGTGELFF; DNA: TGTGCCAGCTCACCCAGGGGGACCGGGGAGCTGTTTTTT; D: TRBD1; V: TRBV18; size: NA; J: TRBJ2-2
CDR3: CASSPEGGKREGRLDEQFF; DNA: TGCGCCAGCAGCCCCGAAGGGGGGAAGCGGGAGGGCCGATTAGATGAGCAGTTCTTC; D: TRBD2; V: TRBV4-3; size: NA; J: TRBJ2-1
CDR3: CASSGQTGGNEKLFF; DNA: TGTGCCAGCAGTGGACAGACAGGAGGAAATGAAAAACTGTTTTTT; D: NA; V: TRBV6-1; size: NA; J: TRBJ1-4
CDR3: CASSQDSQGAYEQYF; DNA: TGCGCCAGCAGCCAAGATTCCCAGGGGGCCTACGAGCAGTACTTC; D: TRBD1; V: TRBV4-3; size: NA; J: TRBJ2-7
CDR3: CASSPRRNTYEQYF; DNA: TGTGCCAGCAGCCCGAGGAGGAACACCTACGAGCAGTACTTC; D: NA; V: TRBV4-2; size: NA; J: TRBJ2-7
CDR3: CASSQAGTSGRNTQYF; DNA: TGCGCCAGCAGCCAGGCAGGGACTAGCGGGAGAAATACGCAGTATTTT; D: TRBD2; V: TRBV4-3; size: NA; J: TRBJ2-3
CDR3: CASSNGLNYEQPQHF; DNA: TGTGCCAGCAGTAACGGACTCAACTACGAGCAGCCCCAGCATTTT; D: NA; V: TRBV7-9; size: few; J: TRBJ1-5
CDR3: CASTPAGENNEQFF; DNA: TGTGCCAGTACCCCGGCAGGGGAAAACAATGAGCAGTTCTTC; D: NA; V: TRBV19; size: once; J: TRBJ2-1
CDR3: CASTVAGGFTGELFF; DNA: TGTGCCAGCACCGTAGCGGGAGGGTTCACCGGGGAGCTGTTTTTT; D: TRBD2; V: TRBV6-5; size: NA; J: TRBJ2-2
CDR3: CASSPQGLAGYNEQFF; DNA: TGCGCCAGCAGCCCGCAAGGACTAGCGGGGTACAATGAGCAGTTCTTC; D: TRBD2; V: TRBV4-1; size: NA; J: TRBJ2-1
CDR3: CSVDLDSTDTQYF; DNA: TGCAGCGTCGACTTGGATAGCACAGATACGCAGTATTTT; D: NA; V: TRBV29-1; size: NA; J: TRBJ2-3
CDR3: CASSPLAAEQFF; DNA: TGTGCCAGCTCACCCTTAGCGGCTGAGCAGTTCTTC; D: NA; V: TRBV18; size: NA; J: TRBJ2-1
CDR3: CASSLQGARGDTQYF; DNA: TGTGCCAGCTCCCTGCAGGGGGCTCGAGGGGATACGCAGTATTTT; D: TRBD1; V: TRBV18; size: NA; J: TRBJ2-3
CDR3: CASSINEAGGPREQFF; DNA: TGTGCCAGTAGTATAAACGAAGCGGGAGGGCCACGTGAGCAGTTCTTC; D: TRBD2; V: TRBV19; size: NA; J: TRBJ2-1
CDR3: CASSQRQSYEQYF; DNA: TGTGCCAGCAGCCAGAGACAGAGCTACGAGCAGTACTTC; D: NA; V: TRBV7-2; size: NA; J: TRBJ2-7
CDR3: CASSRLTGEAFF; DNA: TGTGCCAGCAGCCGCCTGACAGGGGAGGCTTTCTTT; D: TRBD1; V: TRBV14; size: NA; J: TRBJ1-1
CDR3: CASSPNSRLAGETNEQFF; DNA: TGTGCCAGCAGCCCGAATTCCCGACTAGCGGGAGAAACCAATGAGCAGTTCTTC; D: TRBD2; V: TRBV27; size: NA; J: TRBJ2-1
CDR3: CASSEVPLLVEETQYF; DNA: TGTGCCAGCAGTGAAGTGCCCTTACTCGTGGAGGAGACCCAGTACTTC; D: NA; V: TRBV6-1; size: NA; J: TRBJ2-5
CDR3: CASTEEAGRWYGYTF; DNA: TGTGCCAGCACCGAAGAGGCAGGGCGGTGGTATGGCTACACCTTC; D: NA; V: TRBV2; size: few; J: TRBJ1-2
CDR3: CAARPTGGNNEQFF; DNA: TGTGCCGCCCGGCCGACAGGGGGAAACAATGAGCAGTTCTTC; D: TRBD1; V: TRBV15; size: NA; J: TRBJ2-1
CDR3: CASSQEGRREGEKLFF; DNA: TGCGCCAGCAGCCAAGAAGGGCGACGGGAGGGGGAAAAACTGTTTTTT; D: NA; V: TRBV4-3; size: once; J: TRBJ1-4
CDR3: CARSVTRDRTVYEQYF; DNA: TGTGCCAGAAGCGTTACCCGGGACAGGACGGTTTACGAGCAGTACTTC; D: TRBD1; V: TRBV5-3; size: NA; J: TRBJ2-7
CDR3: CASSLTGGLNEQFF; DNA: TGTGCCAGCAGCTTAACGGGAGGTTTGAATGAGCAGTTCTTC; D: NA; V: TRBV7-3; size: NA; J: TRBJ2-1
CDR3: CASSLVQSGELFF; DNA: TGTGCCAGCAGCTTAGTACAATCCGGGGAGCTGTTTTTT; D: NA; V: TRBV7-9; size: NA; J: TRBJ2-2
CDR3: CASSRSRDRPFSEQFF; DNA: TGTGCCAGCAGCCGCAGTAGGGACAGGCCCTTCAGTGAGCAGTTCTTC; D: TRBD1; V: TRBV7-3; size: NA; J: TRBJ2-1
CDR3: CASSIQSSTYNEQFF; DNA: TGTGCCAGTAGTATCCAGTCCTCCACCTACAATGAGCAGTTCTTC; D: NA; V: TRBV19; size: NA; J: TRBJ2-1
CDR3: CASSGRLGPNSGELFF; DNA: TGTGCCAGCAGTGGAAGACTAGGTCCCAACTCCGGGGAGCTGTTTTTT; D: NA; V: TRBV27; size: NA; J: TRBJ2-2
CDR3: CASSLGGGTSRAHEQYF; DNA: TGCGCCAGCAGCTTGGGAGGCGGGACGAGCCGCGCCCACGAGCAGTACTTC; D: NA; V: TRBV5-1; size: NA; J: TRBJ2-7
CDR3: CASSRQNTEAFF; DNA: TGTGCCAGCTCACGACAGAACACTGAAGCTTTCTTT; D: NA; V: TRBV18; size: few; J: TRBJ1-1
CDR3: CASSPHRQGRDEQYF; DNA: TGTGCCAGCAGTCCCCATCGACAGGGACGGGACGAGCAGTACTTC; D: TRBD1; V: TRBV6-5; size: NA; J: TRBJ2-7
CDR3: CASSLAGGGRIYTDTQYF; DNA: TGTGCCAGCAGCTTAGCTGGGGGCGGGAGAATTTACACAGATACGCAGTATTTT; D: NA; V: TRBV13; size: NA; J: TRBJ2-3
CDR3: CASSLYTEELFF; DNA: TGTGCCAGCAGCTTGTATACTGAGGAGCTGTTTTTT; D: NA; V: TRBV5-6; size: NA; J: TRBJ2-2
CDR3: CASSPVATDTQYF; DNA: TGTGCCAGCAGCCCCGTGGCAACAGATACGCAGTATTTT; D: NA; V: TRBV7-3; size: NA; J: TRBJ2-3
CDR3: CASSQTSGTGELFF; DNA: TGTGCCAGCAGCCAAACTAGCGGCACCGGGGAGCTGTTTTTT; D: TRBD2; V: TRBV4-2; size: NA; J: TRBJ2-2
CDR3: CASSSEDSSEQYF; DNA: TGTGCCAGCAGCTCCGAGGACTCTTCCGAGCAGTACTTC; D: NA; V: TRBV13; size: NA; J: TRBJ2-7
CDR3: CASSPPGPIYEQYF; DNA: TGTGCCAGCTCACCACCGGGGCCCATTTACGAGCAGTACTTC; D: NA; V: TRBV18; size: NA; J: TRBJ2-7
CDR3: CASSLLRDIYDRYF; DNA: TGTGCCAGCAGTTTATTGAGAGATATCTACGATCGGTACTTC; D: NA; V: TRBV28; size: NA; J: TRBJ2-7
CDR3: CASSVGGGGYNEQFF; DNA: TGTGCCAGCAGCGTAGGCGGGGGGGGGTACAATGAGCAGTTCTTC; D: TRBD2; V: TRBV9; size: NA; J: TRBJ2-1
CDR3: CASSIDSEYGYTF; DNA: TGTGCCAGTAGTATAGATTCGGAGTATGGCTACACCTTC; D: NA; V: TRBV19; size: once; J: TRBJ1-2
CDR3: CASSPFRTGSSNQPQHF; DNA: TGCGCCAGCAGCCCCTTTCGCACAGGCTCTAGCAATCAGCCCCAGCATTTT; D: NA; V: TRBV4-1; size: once; J: TRBJ1-5
CDR3: CASSLVSHADTEAFF; DNA: TGTGCCAGCAGCTTAGTTAGTCATGCGGACACTGAAGCTTTCTTT; D: NA; V: TRBV11-2; size: NA; J: TRBJ1-1